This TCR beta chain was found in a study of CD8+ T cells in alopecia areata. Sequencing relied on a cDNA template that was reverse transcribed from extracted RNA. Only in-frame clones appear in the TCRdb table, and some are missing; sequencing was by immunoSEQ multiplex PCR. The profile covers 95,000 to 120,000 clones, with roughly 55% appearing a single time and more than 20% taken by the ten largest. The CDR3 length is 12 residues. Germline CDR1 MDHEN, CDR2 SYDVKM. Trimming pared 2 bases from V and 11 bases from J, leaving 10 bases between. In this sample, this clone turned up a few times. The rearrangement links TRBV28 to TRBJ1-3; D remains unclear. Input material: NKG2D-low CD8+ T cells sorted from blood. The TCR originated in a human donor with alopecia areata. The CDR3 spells CASSLGPLAIYF. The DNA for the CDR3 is TGTGCCAGCAGTTTAGGCCCTTTGGCCATATATTTT.